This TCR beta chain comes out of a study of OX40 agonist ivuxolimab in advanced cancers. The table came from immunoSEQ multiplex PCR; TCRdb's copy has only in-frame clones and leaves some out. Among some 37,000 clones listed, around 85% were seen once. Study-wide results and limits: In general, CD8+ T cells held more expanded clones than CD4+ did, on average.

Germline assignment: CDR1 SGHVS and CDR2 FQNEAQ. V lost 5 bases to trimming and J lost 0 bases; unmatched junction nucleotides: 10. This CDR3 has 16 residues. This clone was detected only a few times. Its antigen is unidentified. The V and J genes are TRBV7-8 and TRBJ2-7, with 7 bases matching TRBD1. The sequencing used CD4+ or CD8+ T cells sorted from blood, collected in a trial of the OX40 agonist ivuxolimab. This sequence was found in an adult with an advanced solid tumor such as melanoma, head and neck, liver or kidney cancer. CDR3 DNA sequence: TGTGCCAGCAGCCCACCAGACAGGGTAGTCTCCTACGAGCAGTACTTC. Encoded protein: CASSPPDRVVSYEQYF.